This note documents a single T cell receptor (beta chain) sequence. Its antigen is undetermined. The CDR3 has 16 residues. V shed 5 bases and J 4 bases; nucleotides not matched to a gene: 9. The sample is drawn from a study of CD8 T cells in ankylosing spondylitis. Study-wide results and limits: Eight highly homologous variants made up a TCR beta motif, and this motif appeared characteristic of ankylosing spondylitis blood. A number of the motif variants had already been described in reactive arthritis synovial fluid and blood.

TCRdb fed the 5' RACE reads into MiXCR, producing one record per CDR3 protein. The sample shows 700,000 or so distinct CDR3 sequences, 15% to 20% of them seen only once. Sample: blood, either unsorted or a sorted T cell fraction (not recorded which). The chain employs TRBV12-3 or TRBV12-4 and TRBJ2-1; TRBD2 matches 9 bases. This clonotype was sampled from a male donor with ankylosing spondylitis. The CDR3 loop is CASSPPGLASYNEQFF. The CDR3 region has the DNA TGTGCCAGCAGTCCCCCCGGACTAGCGTCATACAATGAGCAGTTCTTC.